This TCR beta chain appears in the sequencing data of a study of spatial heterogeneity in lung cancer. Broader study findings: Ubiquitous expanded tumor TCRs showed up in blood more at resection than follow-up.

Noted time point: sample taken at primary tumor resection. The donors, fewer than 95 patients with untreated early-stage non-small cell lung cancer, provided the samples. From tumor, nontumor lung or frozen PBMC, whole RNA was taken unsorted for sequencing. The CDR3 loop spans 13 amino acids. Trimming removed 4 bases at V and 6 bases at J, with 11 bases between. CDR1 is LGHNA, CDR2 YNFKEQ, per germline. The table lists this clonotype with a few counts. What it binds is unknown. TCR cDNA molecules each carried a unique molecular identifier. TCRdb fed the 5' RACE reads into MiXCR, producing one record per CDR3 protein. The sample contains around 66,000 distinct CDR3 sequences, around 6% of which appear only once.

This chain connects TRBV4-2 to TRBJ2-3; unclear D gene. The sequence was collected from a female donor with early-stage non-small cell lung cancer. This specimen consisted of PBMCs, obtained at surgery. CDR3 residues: CASSPSAGDTQYF. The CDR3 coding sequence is TGTGCCAGCAGCCCGTCGGCCGGCGATACGCAGTATTTT.